The clone carrying this TCR beta chain has more than one count but fewer than ten. The antigen is not known. Sample time point: newly diagnosed GD, antithyroid drugs for less than 3 months. After RNA was extracted from PBMCs, the TCR library was made from it. The data originate from a study of regulatory T cells in long-lasting Graves disease. As for the study in general: Graves' patients, newly diagnosed, had taken antithyroid drugs under 3 months. Study-wide results and caveats: Clonotypes that were public and shared totalled a few thousand in persistent patients versus over 800 in new patients. The TCR repertoire of persistent Graves' patients was less diverse than that of newly diagnosed ones. With persistent disease, TRBV28, TRBJ1-2 and TRBJ2-5 were the favored segments.

V lost 0 bases to trimming and J lost 9 bases; unmatched junction nucleotides: 8. This CDR3 is 15 amino acids long. Germline CDR1 MNHEY, CDR2 SMNVEV (reference sequence). According to the study, TCR beta libraries were built with iRepertoire HTBI primers and CDR3-region Arm-PCR. TCRdb re-called the multiplex PCR reads through MiXCR, storing one row per CDR3 protein. The table includes approximately 310,000 distinct CDR3 sequences, about 20% detected once. This TCR derives from a female donor with Graves disease. The gene calls are TRBV27 and TRBJ2-1; 7 nucleotides align to TRBD2. Sequenced here: peripheral blood mononuclear cells (PBMCs), sampled at new diagnosis, from a patient treated with antithyroid drugs. CDR3 sequence: CASSLSVGGPGEQFF. The CDR3 region has the DNA TGTGCCAGCAGTTTATCGGTGGGAGGGCCAGGTGAGCAGTTCTTC.